This TCR beta chain was observed in a study of OX40 agonist ivuxolimab in advanced cancers. CDR3 size: 15 residues. Germline assignment: CDR1 WSHSY and CDR2 SAAADI. The ends lost 5 bases at V and 6 bases at J; junction bases unmatched: 5. Assay: immunoSEQ multiplex PCR; the TCRdb copy retains only in-frame clones and omits some. The sample has roughly 63,000 clones; roughly nine tenths are singletons. The table lists this clone with a few counts. The sequence was obtained from an adult with an advanced solid tumor such as melanoma, head and neck, liver or kidney cancer. The rearrangement joins TRBV10-2 to TRBJ2-3, with 13 bases that match TRBD2. This specimen was CD4+ or CD8+ T cells sorted from blood, taken in a trial of the OX40 agonist ivuxolimab. Here the CDR3 reads CASSILAGGRDTQYF. The CDR3 DNA follows: TGCGCCAGCAGTATACTAGCGGGGGGGCGGGATACGCAGTATTTT.